These 28 T cell receptor beta chains share one sample of origin, sequenced in a study of cytomegalovirus exposure and HLA in healthy donors. This PCR relied on a set of 60 Vbeta primers and 13 Jbeta primers. Clones were read by immunoSEQ multiplex PCR, and TCRdb kept only the in-frame ones, dropping some. The table records about 190,000 clones, 75% to 90% of them present only once. The sample taken for sequencing was PBMCs. The receptors derive from a man aged 25 to 40 in good health and CMV-seronegative.

This clone appeared a single time. V gene TRBV5-6 combines with J gene TRBJ2-3; unclear D gene. This CDR3 spans 11 amino acids. CDR1 and CDR2 (germline): SGHDT, YYEEEE. V shed 0 bases and J shed 6 bases, with 2 bases lying between them. This chain's CDR3 is CASSLADTQYF. Written as DNA, the CDR3 is TGTGCCAGCAGCTTGGCTGATACGCAGTATTTT.

J is TRBJ1-1 and V is TRBV7-2; no firm D call. Deletions cut 5 bases from V and 4 bases from J, with 14 bases between. This CDR3 has 14 residues. The germline V gene has CDR1 SGHTA and CDR2 FQGNSA. CDR3 bases: TGTGCCAGCAGCCCCTCCGGAGCGAGCACTGAAGCTTTCTTT. Its protein product is CASSPSGASTEAFF.

This clone has only a few counts. This chain links TRBV15 with TRBJ2-3, with TRBD1 identical over 9 bases. V lost 3 bases to trimming and J lost 3 bases; unmatched junction nucleotides: 10. Germline V lookup: CDR1 LNHNV, CDR2 YYDKDF (reference sequence). CDR3 size: 17 residues. The CDR3 loop reads CATSRGQGVSGTDTQYF. The CDR3, as DNA: TGTGCCACCAGCAGGGGACAGGGAGTATCCGGGACAGATACGCAGTATTTT.

The chain couples TRBV7-2 to TRBJ2-1; D perhaps matches TRBD1 (6 bases). CDR1 and CDR2 from the germline V gene are SGHTA and FQGNSA. V lost 11 bases, J lost 9 bases, and 20 bases lay in between. The CDR3 has 13 amino acids. DNA of the CDR3: TGTGCCGCTAAACTTAGGGGGAATCGTGAGCAGTTCTTC. Residues: CAAKLRGNREQFF.

This clone was seen a handful of times. The chain uses TRBV18 and TRBJ2-3; the D gene is possibly TRBD2 (6 bases). In germline, CDR1 is KGHSH, CDR2 LQKENI. Trimming stripped 4 bases from V and 7 bases from J, with 18 bases between. This CDR3 contains 15 residues. The CDR3 is CASSRTTRGGNTQYF. DNA of the CDR3: TGTGCCAGCTCACGAACAACTAGGGGAGGAAATACGCAGTATTTT.

The count of this clone is one. This CDR3 is also generated by other DNA sequences in the sample. The rearrangement joins TRBV19 to TRBJ1-3; the match to TRBD1 covers 9 bases. J was trimmed by 4 bases and V by 9 bases; bases with no gene match: 10. Per the germline V gene, CDR1 is LNHDA and CDR2 is SQIVND (reference sequence). The CDR3 is 15 residues long. DNA of the CDR3: TGTGCCAGCACCCTCGGGACAGGGCAAGGAAACACCATATATTTT. This sequence encodes CASTLGTGQGNTIYF.

This clone was counted between two and nine times. The chain couples TRBV19 to TRBJ1-5; D uncertain. Germline V gene data show CDR1 as LNHDA and CDR2 as SQIVND (reference sequence). The CDR3 extends over 13 amino acids. Deletions cut 7 bases from V and 1 base from J, with 8 bases between. The CDR3 DNA follows: TGTGCCAGTAATCGGAGGAGCAATCAGCCCCAGCATTTT. It yields the protein CASNRRSNQPQHF.

This sequence joins TRBV28 and TRBJ2-3; maybe TRBD2 (5 bases). CDR1 and CDR2 from the germline V gene are MDHEN and SYDVKM. The CDR3 runs 16 residues. The V end lost 5 bases, the J end lost 4 bases, and 19 bases lay between the germline ends. The CDR3 protein is CASSQGPGRKADTQYF. Here the CDR3 DNA reads TGTGCCAGCAGTCAAGGTCCGGGAAGAAAAGCAGATACGCAGTATTTT. The full variable domain, completed using reference TRBV28 and TRBJ2-3, is DVKVTQSSRYLVKRTGEKVFLECVQDMDHENMFWYRQDPGLGLRLIYFSYDVKMKEKGDIPEGYSVSREKKERFSLILESASTNQTSMYLCASSQGPGRKADTQYFGPGTRLTVL.

The J gene is TRBJ1-4, the V gene TRBV27; D is unclear. Germline V lookup: CDR1 MNHEY, CDR2 SMNVEV (reference sequence). This CDR3 is built from 21 residues. V lost 0 bases and J 0 bases, leaving 23 bases between the germline ends. The CDR3 sequence: CASSLSGVATSLGATNEKLFF. The CDR3 bases are TGTGCCAGCAGTTTATCCGGGGTCGCGACATCATTAGGTGCAACTAATGAAAAACTGTTTTTT. Full variable domain (remainder filled in from reference TRBV27 and TRBJ1-4): EAQVTQNPRYLITVTGKKLTVTCSQNMNHEYMSWYRQDPGLGLRQIYYSMNVEVTDKGDVPEGYKVSRKEKRNFPLILESPSPNQTSLYFCASSLSGVATSLGATNEKLFFGSGTQLSVL.

V gene TRBV28 combines with J gene TRBJ2-3; D is unresolved. The germline V gene has CDR1 MDHEN and CDR2 SYDVKM. The V end was cut by 2 bases, the J end by 0 bases, with 18 bases between. The CDR3 totals 18 residues. This CDR3 reads CASSLMLTLQTSTDTQYF. The CDR3 DNA reads as TGTGCCAGCAGTTTAATGTTGACTCTGCAAACTAGCACAGATACGCAGTATTTT.

The chain couples TRBV9 to TRBJ1-3; unclear D gene. The CDR3 consists of 15 residues. The germline V gene encodes CDR1 SGDLS and CDR2 YYNGEE. V was clipped by 4 bases and J by 4 bases, with 15 bases between them. The CDR3 spells CASSSLGGAGNTIYF. The CDR3 coding sequence is TGTGCCAGCAGCTCTCTCGGTGGAGCCGGAAACACCATATATTTT.

This sequence joins TRBV30 and TRBJ1-1; D not certain. CDR3 length: 11 amino acids. Germline V gene lookup returns CDR1 GTSNPN and CDR2 SVGIG (reference sequence). V was trimmed by 2 bases and J by 11 bases, leaving 12 bases between them. The DNA for the CDR3 is TGTGCCTGGAGTATCCCCAGCGCGGCTTTCTTT. Its protein is CAWSIPSAAFF. Drawing the rest from reference TRBV30 and TRBJ1-1, the complete variable domain is SQTIHQWPATLVQPVGSPLSLECTVEGTSNPNLYWYRQAAGRGLQLLFYSVGIGQISSEVPQNLSASRPQDRQFILSSKKLLLSDSGFYLCAWSIPSAAFFGQGTRLTVV.

The chain has TRBV29-1 and TRBJ2-7; 12 nucleotides line up with TRBD2. This CDR3 spans 15 amino acids. Germline CDR1 and CDR2: SQVTM and ANQGSEA. The V gene end was trimmed by 4 bases and the J gene end by 3 bases; junction bases not matched to a gene: 7. The CDR3 loop is CSVGDRLAGVYEQYF. As DNA, the CDR3 is TGCAGCGTTGGGGATAGACTAGCGGGAGTCTACGAGCAGTACTTC.

The chain links TRBV5-4 to TRBJ2-1, with D tentatively TRBD2 (7 bases). Between the trimmed V and J ends, which lost 3 bases and 0 bases, there was a span of 16 bases. This CDR3 region has 17 residues. Germline values: CDR1 SGHNT, CDR2 YYREEE (reference sequence). In DNA form, the CDR3 reads TGTGCCAGCAGCTGGGGGGGCATCGTGGGCTCCTACAATGAGCAGTTCTTC. Translation gives CASSWGGIVGSYNEQFF.

The V call is TRBV10-2, the J call TRBJ2-7, with 12 bases that match TRBD1. Trimming at V came to 4 bases and at J to 5 bases, leaving 3 bases not matched to a gene. Looked up from germline, CDR1 is WSHSY and CDR2 is SAAADI. This CDR3 spans 14 amino acids. The CDR3 here is CASSGGTGGDEQYF. The CDR3 bases are TGCGCCAGCAGTGGGGGGACAGGGGGCGACGAGCAGTACTTC.

The chain uses TRBV7-2 and TRBJ1-1; D is unclear. The CDR3 has 13 amino acids. V lost 5 bases, J lost 5 bases, and 12 bases lay in between. The germline gives CDR1 SGHTA, CDR2 FQGNSA. DNA of the CDR3: TGTGCCAGCAGCACACGGCGGCTGACTGAAGCTTTCTTT. It specifies CASSTRRLTEAFF.

The chain is built from TRBV4-3 and TRBJ2-7; 8 nucleotides match TRBD1. CDR3 length: 19 residues. Germline V gene lookup returns CDR1 LGHNA and CDR2 YSLEER. The J segment lost 4 bases and the V segment lost 0 bases, leaving 17 bases of the junction unmatched. The CDR3 DNA sequence: TGCGCCAGCAGCCAAGATTATCCGGTGGACAGGGACGCGGTTTACGAGCAGTACTTC. Protein sequence: CASSQDYPVDRDAVYEQYF.

The chain joins TRBV4-1 to TRBJ1-5; D not certain. V lost 0 bases and J lost 5, with 11 bases in between. The CDR3 runs 15 residues. Germline-derived CDR1 and CDR2 are MGHRA and YSYEKL. The chain's CDR3 is CASSQDQSRDQPQHF. The DNA for the CDR3 is TGCGCCAGCAGCCAAGATCAGTCCCGTGATCAGCCCCAGCATTTT.

The rearrangement links TRBV7-9 to TRBJ2-5; D gene ambiguous. The CDR3 totals 12 residues. The germline V and J ends were trimmed by 2 bases and 5 bases, with 6 bases remaining between them. Germline V gene sequence: CDR1 SEHNR, CDR2 FQNEAQ (reference sequence). The CDR3 DNA is TGTGCCAGCAGCTTATTCGGGGAGACCCAGTACTTC. Translating it yields CASSLFGETQYF.

J is TRBJ1-6 and V is TRBV19; D unclear. CDR1 LNHDA and CDR2 SQIVND come from the germline V gene (reference sequence). Trimming removed 7 bases from V and 2 bases from J, with 12 bases in between. This CDR3 contains 15 residues. Here the CDR3 DNA reads TGTGCCAGTAAGGGTGGGAGCCCCTATAATTCACCCCTCCACTTT. It encodes CASKGGSPYNSPLHF.

The gene calls are TRBV19 and TRBJ2-2; 12 nucleotides agree with TRBD1. V lost 6 bases, J lost 2 bases, and 16 bases stayed unmatched. The CDR3 loop spans 20 amino acids. Germline assignment: CDR1 LNHDA and CDR2 SQIVND (reference sequence). This CDR3 is CASRPTWDRGRSENTGELFF. DNA for the CDR3: TGTGCCAGTAGACCAACCTGGGACAGGGGGCGGTCAGAAAACACCGGGGAGCTGTTTTTT.

V and J are TRBV18 and TRBJ1-5, with D possibly TRBD1 on 5 matching bases. The V gene's germline CDR1 is KGHSH and CDR2 LQKENI. The CDR3 is 12 residues long. The ends were cut back, 8 bases at V and 5 bases at J, with 10 bases in the middle. The CDR3 coding sequence is TGTGCCAGCACTGGGGGGGATCAGCCCCAGCATTTT. It yields the protein CASTGGDQPQHF.

In its sample, this clone was seen a few times. The chain combines TRBV6-5 with TRBJ2-5; D is perhaps TRBD1 (6 bases). Germline CDR1 is MNHEY and CDR2 is SVGAGI. V was trimmed by 0 bases and J by 2 bases, leaving 10 bases between them. This CDR3 spans 15 amino acids. This chain's CDR3 is CASSYSKTGQETQYF. As DNA, the CDR3 is TGTGCCAGCAGTTACTCGAAGACAGGACAAGAGACCCAGTACTTC.

Regarding this clone: One end of the junction is discordant with germline, which a read error may explain. The CDR3 here is CAQDAAWITRGRDSKRGGHTF. The DNA for the CDR3 is TGTGCCCAAGATGCCGCCTGGATCACTCGGGGAAGGGACTCCAAAAGGGGTGGCCACACCTTC. The rearrangement links TRBV30 to TRBJ1-2; D might be TRBD1 (5 bases). The germline CDR1 and CDR2 sequences are GTSNPN and SVGIG (reference sequence). The CDR3 covers 21 residues. Together with reference TRBV30 and TRBJ1-2, the CDR3 gives the full variable domain: SQTIHQWPATLVQPVGSPLSLECTVEGTSNPNLYWYRQAAGRGLQLLFYSVGIGQISSEVPQNLSASRPQDRQFILSSKKLLLSDSGFYLCAQDAAWITRGRDSKRGGHTFGSGTRLTVV.

V gene TRBV7-8 combines with J gene TRBJ2-7; weak D call: TRBD2 (5 bases). CDR1 and CDR2 (germline): SGHVS, FQNEAQ. Trimming left V 8 bases short and J 1 base short, with 21 bases between. The CDR3 is made up of 16 amino acids. CDR3 coding DNA: TGTGCCAGCGTACCCCCTCGGAGGTTGGTGTCCTACGAGCAGTACTTC. Residues: CASVPPRRLVSYEQYF. The variable domain in full, with the rest retrieved from reference TRBV7-8 and TRBJ2-7, is GAGVSQSPRYKVAKRGQDVALRCDPISGHVSLFWYQQALGQGPEFLTYFQNEAQLDKSGLPSDRFFAERPEGSVSTLKIQRTQQEDSAVYLCASVPPRRLVSYEQYFGPGTRLTVT.

The chain joins TRBV4-3 to TRBJ2-5; tentative D call: TRBD1 (7 bases). With 3 bases removed from V and 2 bases from J, the gap between germline ends came to 13 bases. The CDR3 has 15 residues. The V gene's germline CDR1 is LGHNA and CDR2 YSLEER. CDR3 loop: CASSHSAGQQETQYF. The CDR3 coding sequence is TGCGCCAGCAGCCATAGCGCGGGACAGCAAGAGACCCAGTACTTC.

DNA for the CDR3: TGTGCCAGCAGCGAAAGGGGGCGCGGCACAGATACGCAGTATTTT. Translated, it gives CASSERGRGTDTQYF. This sequence joins TRBV7-6 and TRBJ2-3; 7 nucleotides line up with TRBD1. Losses at the gene ends were 5 bases for V and 1 base for J; bases not matched to a gene: 6. The CDR3 spans 15 residues. The germline gives CDR1 SGHVS, CDR2 FNYEAQ.

The rearrangement uses TRBV2 and TRBJ1-4, with TRBD1 matching 9 bases. The CDR3 is 14 amino acids. Germline V gives CDR1 SNHLY, CDR2 FYNNEI. V lost 6 bases and J lost 5; bases outside the gene matches: 4. This CDR3 reads CASRPGTGNEKLFF. The CDR3 DNA reads as TGTGCCAGCAGACCCGGGACAGGGAATGAAAAACTGTTTTTT.